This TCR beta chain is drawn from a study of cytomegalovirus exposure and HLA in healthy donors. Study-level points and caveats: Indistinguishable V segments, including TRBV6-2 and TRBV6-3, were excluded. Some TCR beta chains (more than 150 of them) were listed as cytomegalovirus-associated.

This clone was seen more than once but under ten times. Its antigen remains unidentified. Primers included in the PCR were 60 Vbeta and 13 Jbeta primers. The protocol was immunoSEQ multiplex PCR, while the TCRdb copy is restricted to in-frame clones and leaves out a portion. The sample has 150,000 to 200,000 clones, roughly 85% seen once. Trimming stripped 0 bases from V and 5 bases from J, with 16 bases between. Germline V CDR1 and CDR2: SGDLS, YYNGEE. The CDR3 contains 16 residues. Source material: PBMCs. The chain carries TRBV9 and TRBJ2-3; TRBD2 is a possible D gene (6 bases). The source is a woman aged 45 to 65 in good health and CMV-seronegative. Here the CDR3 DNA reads TGTGCCAGCAGCGTAGTGGCTGGCGGGCGGGGAGATACGCAGTATTTT. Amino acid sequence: CASSVVAGGRGDTQYF.